These 31 T cell receptor beta chains were sequenced from one sample in a study of OX40 agonist ivuxolimab in advanced cancers. Data came from immunoSEQ multiplex PCR; TCRdb stores just in-frame clones and leaves some out. This repertoire shows over 90,000 clones, 94% found once; its top ten account for about 0.19%. The input for sequencing was CD4+ or CD8+ T cells sorted from blood, taken in a trial of the OX40 agonist ivuxolimab. The source is an adult with an advanced solid tumor such as melanoma, head and neck, liver or kidney cancer.

The chain recombines TRBV19 with TRBJ2-2, with D perhaps being TRBD1 or TRBD2 (5 bases each). Germline V gene lookup returns CDR1 LNHDA and CDR2 SQIVND (reference sequence). Trimming took 2 bases from V and 4 from J, leaving 8 bases between them. CDR3 length: 14 amino acids. Here the CDR3 reads CASSIMGTTGELFF. In DNA form, the CDR3 reads TGTGCCAGTAGTATAATGGGGACCACCGGGGAGCTGTTTTTT.

V is TRBV28 and J is TRBJ1-5, with 7 bases aligning to TRBD1. Trimming cost V 5 bases and J 4 bases; bases outside gene matches: 14. The CDR3 runs 17 residues. Germline V gives CDR1 MDHEN, CDR2 SYDVKM. The CDR3 sequence is CASSTHASGGRNQPQHF. CDR3 bases: TGTGCCAGCAGTACCCATGCTTCAGGGGGGAGGAATCAGCCCCAGCATTTT.

The chain has TRBV4-3 and TRBJ2-6; D unresolved. The V and J ends lost 0 bases and 2 bases respectively, with 8 bases between them. Germline-derived CDR1 and CDR2 are LGHNA and YSLEER. The CDR3 totals 16 residues. The CDR3 DNA is TGCGCCAGCAGCCAAGATGTTGGTACTGGGGCCAACGTCCTGACTTTC. Its translation is CASSQDVGTGANVLTF.

The chain recombines TRBV27 with TRBJ2-2; a possible D gene is TRBD2 (6 bases). Germline CDR1 MNHEY, CDR2 SMNVEV (reference sequence). The V end lost 5 bases, the J end lost 1 base, and 17 bases lay between the germline ends. The CDR3 is 17 amino acids. The CDR3 region has the DNA TGTGCCAGCAGTCCCTTCGCGGGGCCCGAGAACACCGGGGAGCTGTTTTTT. The encoded protein is CASSPFAGPENTGELFF.

The chain combines TRBV27 with TRBJ1-2; TRBD1 might be the D (5 bases). Trimming pared 9 bases from V and 2 bases from J, leaving 16 bases between. CDR1 is MNHEY, CDR2 SMNVEV, per germline (reference sequence). The length of the CDR3 is 14 residues. CDR3 nucleotides: TGTGCCAGTCTCTCTCCGGGACCGAACTATGGCTACACCTTC. This gives the protein CASLSPGPNYGYTF.

V gene TRBV28 combines with J gene TRBJ2-5; no clear D gene. The CDR3 runs 16 residues. The V gene's germline CDR1 is MDHEN and CDR2 SYDVKM. V dropped 4 bases and J dropped 4 bases, with 19 bases sitting between them. DNA for the CDR3: TGTGCCAGCAGTTCCCCAGGAAAGGGCAGTAGAGAGACCCAGTACTTC. The encoded protein is CASSSPGKGSRETQYF.

V usage is TRBV19 and J usage is TRBJ2-7; D assignment may be TRBD1 or TRBD2 (5 bases each). The length of the CDR3 is 14 residues. Trimming left V 7 bases short and J 0 bases short, with 13 bases between. The germline CDR1 and CDR2 sequences are LNHDA and SQIVND (reference sequence). The CDR3 sequence: CASMGVGFSYEQYF. The CDR3 DNA reads as TGTGCCAGTATGGGGGTCGGGTTCTCCTACGAGCAGTACTTC.

This chain links TRBV28 with TRBJ2-7, with TRBD2 as a possible D gene (7 bases). Trimming shortened V by 3 bases and J by 2 bases, and 11 bases separated the two germline ends. This CDR3 has 14 residues. The germline V gene has CDR1 MDHEN and CDR2 SYDVKM. The CDR3 DNA follows: TGTGCCAGCAGTTTTGGAGGGGGGGCCTACGAGCAGTACTTC. Translated, it gives CASSFGGGAYEQYF.

V is TRBV2 and J is TRBJ1-5; D not resolved. The CDR3 totals 13 residues. Trimming took off 6 bases at V and 0 bases at J, with 6 bases between the two ends. In germline, CDR1 is SNHLY, CDR2 FYNNEI. The CDR3 loop is CASRLNSNQPQHF. The CDR3 region has the DNA TGTGCCAGCAGGCTTAATAGCAATCAGCCCCAGCATTTT.

This rearrangement joins TRBV7-2 to TRBJ1-5; 7 bases align to TRBD1. The V and J ends lost 3 bases and 5 bases, in that order; junction bases with no gene match: 1. CDR3 size: 13 residues. From germline, CDR1 is SGHTA and CDR2 FQGNSA. This chain's CDR3 is CASSFDRDQPQHF. CDR3 nucleotides: TGTGCCAGCAGCTTCGACAGGGATCAGCCCCAGCATTTT.

The chain combines TRBV27 with TRBJ2-1; weak D call: TRBD1 (5 bases). Trimming shortened V by 3 bases and J by 9 bases, and 12 bases separated the two germline ends. Germline CDR1 is MNHEY and CDR2 is SMNVEV (reference sequence). The CDR3 is made up of 13 amino acids. CDR3 nucleotide sequence: TGTGCCAGCAGTTTTACAGGCGCGGCTGAGCAGTTCTTC. Translated, it gives CASSFTGAAEQFF.

This clone was seen once. This chain connects TRBV4-1 to TRBJ2-6, with D possibly being TRBD1 (6 bases). This CDR3 has 18 residues. CDR1 MGHRA and CDR2 YSYEKL come from the germline V gene. V lost 3 bases to trimming and J lost 0 bases, with 15 bases between them. CDR3 amino acids: CASSHKGVLSSGANVLTF. The CDR3 region has the DNA TGCGCCAGCAGCCATAAGGGGGTCTTGAGCTCTGGGGCCAACGTCCTGACTTTC.

Points on this clone: This CDR3 is also generated by other DNA sequences in the sample. The chain is built from TRBV18 and TRBJ1-5, with D possibly TRBD1 on 6 matching bases. The germline V gene encodes CDR1 KGHSH and CDR2 LQKENI. The CDR3 is 14 residues long. The V gene lost 3 bases and the J gene lost 2 bases, with 8 bases spanning the gap. The CDR3 coding sequence is TGTGCCAGCTCACCGCCAGGGGGCAATCAGCCCCAGCATTTT. Its protein product is CASSPPGGNQPQHF. The whole variable domain, remainder taken from reference TRBV18 and TRBJ1-5, is NAGVMQNPRHLVRRRGQEARLRCSPMKGHSHVYWYRQLPEEGLKFMVYLQKENIIDESGMPKERFSAEFPKEGPSILRIQQVVRGDSAAYFCASSPPGGNQPQHFGDGTRLSIL.

The chain recombines TRBV7-2 with TRBJ1-2; D might be TRBD1 (6 bases). Between the trimmed V and J ends, which lost 5 bases and 8 bases, there was a span of 18 bases. Per germline, CDR1 SGHTA and CDR2 FQGNSA. The CDR3 is made up of 14 amino acids. CDR3 region: CASSTDLGAKGYTF. The CDR3 DNA reads TGTGCCAGCAGCACAGATTTGGGGGCTAAGGGCTACACCTTC.

V gene TRBV1 combines with J gene TRBJ2-7; no check of the table's D call, TRBD2, against the DNA was made. TRBV1 is a listed pseudogene. The CDR3 covers 16 residues. The CDR3 region is CTSSQDREGKSYEQYF. CDR3 coding DNA: TGCACCAGCAGCCAAGATCGCGAGGGAAAGTCCTACGAGCAGTACTTC.

This chain links TRBV5-6 with TRBJ2-7, with 9 nucleotides matching TRBD1. CDR3 length: 13 residues. J was trimmed by 4 bases and V by 3 bases; bases with no gene match: 2. The germline gives CDR1 SGHDT, CDR2 YYEEEE. The CDR3 loop is CASSSTGGYEQYF. The CDR3 bases are TGTGCCAGCAGCTCGACAGGGGGGTACGAGCAGTACTTC.

A single count supports this clone. V usage is TRBV5-5 and J usage is TRBJ1-6, with D perhaps TRBD1 (5 bases). The CDR3 is 16 amino acids. Deletions cut 5 bases from V and 10 bases from J, with 22 bases between. The germline CDR1 and CDR2 sequences are SGHKS and YYEKEE (reference sequence). The CDR3 coding sequence is TGTGCCAGCAGAGCGGGACGCCTCAGCACGGGGTCACCCCTCCACTTT. Translation: CASRAGRLSTGSPLHF. The complete variable domain, with remaining parts taken from reference TRBV5-5 and TRBJ1-6, reads DAGVTQSPTHLIKTRGQQVTLRCSPISGHKSVSWYQQVLGQGPQFIFQYYEKEERGRGNFPDRFSARQFPNYSSELNVNALLLGDSALYLCASRAGRLSTGSPLHFGNGTRLTVT.

The CDR3 sequence is CASSLGQGVAGELFF. CDR3 DNA: TGTGCCAGCAGCCTCGGACAGGGCGTCGCCGGGGAGCTGTTTTTT. The chain carries TRBV11-3 and TRBJ2-2; 8 bases line up with TRBD1. J gave up 6 bases and V 5 bases, and 8 bases lay outside the gene matches. From germline, CDR1 is SGHNT and CDR2 YENEEA. The CDR3 is 15 residues long.

This clone has just one count. This chain connects TRBV10-3 to TRBJ2-2, with D possibly being TRBD1 (5 bases). Trimming shortened V by 5 bases and J by 0 bases, and 13 bases separated the two germline ends. This CDR3 spans 16 amino acids. Germline V gene data show CDR1 as ENHRY and CDR2 as SYGVKD. CDR3 nucleotide sequence: TGTGCCATCAGTCCCCACGTGACAGCGAACACCGGGGAGCTGTTTTTT. This encodes CAISPHVTANTGELFF.

The chain couples TRBV18 to TRBJ1-5; 8 bases fit TRBD1. The germline V gene encodes CDR1 KGHSH and CDR2 LQKENI. This CDR3 contains 14 residues. V shed 4 bases and J 6 bases; nucleotides not matched to a gene: 5. The CDR3 nucleotides are TGTGCCAGCTCACGGGACAGGTTGGGTCAGCCCCAGCATTTT. Its translation: CASSRDRLGQPQHF.

This clone was counted a single time. This CDR3 reads CASSSGQAQGGYTF. As DNA, the CDR3 is TGTGCCAGCAGCTCTGGACAGGCCCAGGGGGGCTACACCTTC. The chain recombines TRBV7-2 with TRBJ1-2; 7 nucleotides agree with TRBD1. Per the germline V gene, CDR1 is SGHTA and CDR2 is FQGNSA. This CDR3 comprises 14 residues. After removal of 4 bases from V and 8 bases from J, the junction contained 10 bases not matched to a gene.

The chain links TRBV5-8 to TRBJ2-3; 15 bases match TRBD2. Germline assignment: CDR1 SGHTS and CDR2 YDEGEE. CDR3 length: 16 amino acids. V trimming: 4 bases; J trimming: 3 bases; junction bases outside the gene matches: 3. The CDR3 sequence is CASSPGTSGGTDTQYF. CDR3 in DNA: TGTGCCAGCAGCCCGGGGACTAGCGGGGGGACAGATACGCAGTATTTT. Drawing the rest from reference TRBV5-8 and TRBJ2-3, the complete variable domain is EAGVTQSPTHLIKTRGQQATLRCSPISGHTSVYWYQQALGLGLQFLLWYDEGEERNRGNFPPRFSGRQFPNYSSELNVNALELEDSALYLCASSPGTSGGTDTQYFGPGTRLTVL.

This clone was seen a few times. This rearrangement joins TRBV28 to TRBJ1-1; 8 positions match TRBD1. This CDR3 region has 14 residues. The germline CDR1 and CDR2 sequences are MDHEN and SYDVKM. Trimming took 7 bases from V and 1 from J; bases not matched to a gene: 5. The CDR3 DNA follows: TGTGCCAGCATAATCGGGACAGGGAACACTGAAGCTTTCTTT. This sequence encodes CASIIGTGNTEAFF.

The rearrangement links TRBV10-1 to TRBJ2-7; D not resolved. The germline gives CDR1 WNHNN, CDR2 SYGVQD (reference sequence). The CDR3 length is 12 residues. V lost 3 bases to trimming and J lost 2 bases, with 5 bases between them. The CDR3 DNA reads TGCGCCAGCAGTGAAGGCGCCTACGAGCAGTACTTC. Its protein product is CASSEGAYEQYF.

The V gene is TRBV7-7, the J gene TRBJ2-3; TRBD1 might be the D (5 bases). There are 15 residues in the CDR3. Germline-derived CDR1 and CDR2 are SSHAT and FNYEAQ (reference sequence). With 1 base removed from V and 2 bases from J, the gap between germline ends came to 10 bases. Here the CDR3 DNA reads TGTGCCAGCAGCTTAGGGGGCGCCTTCACAGATACGCAGTATTTT. It specifies CASSLGGAFTDTQYF. The full variable domain, completed using reference TRBV7-7 and TRBJ2-3, is GAGVSQSPRYKVTKRGQDVTLRCDPISSHATLYWYQQALGQGPEFLTYFNYEAQPDKSGLPSDRFSAERPEGSISTLTIQRTEQRDSAMYRCASSLGGAFTDTQYFGPGTRLTVL.

The gene calls are TRBV7-9 and TRBJ1-5; tentative D call: TRBD1 (5 bases). The CDR3 has 15 amino acids. Trimming left V 1 base short and J 3 bases short, with 10 bases between. The V gene's germline CDR1 is SEHNR and CDR2 FQNEAQ (reference sequence). The CDR3 loop is CASSLGAGPNQPQHF. The CDR3 coding sequence is TGTGCCAGCAGCTTAGGAGCAGGGCCCAATCAGCCCCAGCATTTT.

The V and J genes are TRBV28 and TRBJ2-1; 14 bases match TRBD2. Germline lookup yields CDR1 MDHEN and CDR2 SYDVKM. The V segment lost 2 bases and the J segment 5 bases; nucleotides outside the gene matches: 5. The CDR3 loop spans 17 amino acids. CDR3 sequence: CASSLGTSGRSDNEQFF. CDR3 bases: TGTGCCAGCAGTTTAGGGACTAGCGGGAGATCCGACAATGAGCAGTTCTTC.

This chain connects TRBV2 to TRBJ2-7; 9 bases match TRBD1. This CDR3 contains 15 residues. Germline assignment: CDR1 SNHLY and CDR2 FYNNEI. Trimming at V came to 6 bases and at J to 7 bases, leaving 13 bases not matched to a gene. The CDR3 reads CASRGGTGKMGEQYF. CDR3 in DNA: TGTGCCAGCAGGGGCGGGACAGGGAAGATGGGGGAGCAGTACTTC.

For this clone: Other DNA variants within this sample encode the same CDR3. CDR3 region: CASAGTGGETQYF. DNA for the CDR3: TGTGCCAGCGCCGGGACAGGGGGCGAGACCCAGTACTTC. The chain employs TRBV19 and TRBJ2-5; 12 bases are shared with TRBD1. The CDR3 extends over 13 amino acids. Germline trimming cut 9 bases from V and 5 bases from J; bases unmatched to any gene: 4. Germline V gives CDR1 LNHDA, CDR2 SQIVND (reference sequence). Filled out from reference TRBV19 and TRBJ2-5, the complete variable domain reads DGGITQSPKYLFRKEGQNVTLSCEQNLNHDAMYWYRQDPGQGLRLIYYSQIVNDFQKGDIAEGYSVSREKKESFPLTVTSAQKNPTAFYLCASAGTGGETQYFGPGTRLLVL.

This clone was seen only a few times. The chain couples TRBV6-6 to TRBJ1-5; the D is unclear. Germline V gives CDR1 MNHNY, CDR2 SVGAGI (reference sequence). The CDR3 extends over 15 amino acids. V gave up 6 bases and J gave up 5 bases, with 17 bases separating them. In nucleotides, the CDR3 is TGTGCCAGCAGACCCCCGATCGGCTCCGATCAGCCCCAGCATTTT. The encoded protein is CASRPPIGSDQPQHF.

The chain employs TRBV5-8 and TRBJ2-5; D is undetermined. Looked up from germline, CDR1 is SGHTS and CDR2 is YDEGEE. V lost 3 bases and J 2 bases, leaving 11 bases between the germline ends. This CDR3 region has 14 residues. CDR3: CASSSPGSQETQYF. As DNA, the CDR3 is TGTGCCAGCAGCTCCCCCGGCAGTCAAGAGACCCAGTACTTC.